Listed below are T cell receptor beta chains from one sample, sequenced in a study of cytomegalovirus exposure and HLA in healthy donors. Sequencing used immunoSEQ multiplex PCR; TCRdb keeps in-frame clones, though not all of them. Of 200,000 to 250,000 clones listed, over 75% were seen once; the top ten hold 1% to 1.5%. Sequences were obtained from PBMCs. The receptors stem from a human donor in good health. Both conserved end residues are trimmed from each CDR3.

cdr3_aa: AIQRGNSILY
v_call: TRBV10-3

cdr3_aa: ASSSWTGVTDTQY
v_call: TRBV5-4

cdr3_aa: ASSLVDGTYEQY
v_call: TRBV7-9

cdr3_aa: SVEGVASSGANVLT
v_call: TRBV29-1

cdr3_aa: ASSLVTSGITEQF
v_call: TRBV7-9

cdr3_aa: ASSQEGPRGGTQY
v_call: TRBV4-1

cdr3_aa: ASSLEQDPGGYT
v_call: TRBV7-9

cdr3_aa: ASSRTGGDQPQH
v_call: TRBV19

cdr3_aa: ASSRGLAGGPSTDTQY
v_call: TRBV18

cdr3_aa: SVEDAEGSYNEQF
v_call: TRBV29-1

cdr3_aa: ASSRPGTSQIFNTGELF
v_call: TRBV18